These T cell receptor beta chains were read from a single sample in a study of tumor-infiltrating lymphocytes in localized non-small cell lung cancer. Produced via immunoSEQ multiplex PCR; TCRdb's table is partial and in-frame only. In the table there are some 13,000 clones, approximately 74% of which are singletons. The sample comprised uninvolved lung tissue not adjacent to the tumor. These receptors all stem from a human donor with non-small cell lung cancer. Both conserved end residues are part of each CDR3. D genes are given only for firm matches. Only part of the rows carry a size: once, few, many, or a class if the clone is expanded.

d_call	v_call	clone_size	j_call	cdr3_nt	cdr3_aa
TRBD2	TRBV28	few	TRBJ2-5	TGTGCCAGCAGTCCCGGGGGGGCTTGGGGTTTGGAGGAGACCCAGTACTTC	CASSPGGAWGLEETQYF
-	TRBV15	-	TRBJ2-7	TGTGCCACCAGCCGGTCCCGGAGCTCCTACGAGCAGTACTTC	CATSRSRSSYEQYF
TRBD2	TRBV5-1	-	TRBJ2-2	TGCGCCAGCAGCTCGGAGCGGGGGGTCCTCACCGGGGAGCTGTTTTTT	CASSSERGVLTGELFF
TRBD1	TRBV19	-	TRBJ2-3	TGTGCCAGTAGGAAGACAGGGACAGATACGCAGTATTTT	CASRKTGTDTQYF
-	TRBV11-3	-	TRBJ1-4	TGTGCCAGCAGCTTAGCAGGGCTGGAGGAAAAACTGTTTTTT	CASSLAGLEEKLFF
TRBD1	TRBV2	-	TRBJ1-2	TGTGCCAGCAGTCAAGGACAGGGCCCCTATGGCTACACCTTC	CASSQGQGPYGYTF
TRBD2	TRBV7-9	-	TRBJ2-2	TGTGCCAGCAGCCCGGGACTAGCGGGGGTGAACACCGGGGAGCTGTTTTTT	CASSPGLAGVNTGELFF
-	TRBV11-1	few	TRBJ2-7	TGTGCCAGCAGCTTAGGCCTAGCAAACTACGAGCAGTACTTC	CASSLGLANYEQYF
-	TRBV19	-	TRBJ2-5	TGTGCCAGTAGTATAGGACAGACCCAAGAGACCCAGTACTTC	CASSIGQTQETQYF
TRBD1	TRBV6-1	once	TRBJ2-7	TGTGCCAGCAGGCAGCCGGGACAGGGGGCCTACGAGCAGTACTTC	CASRQPGQGAYEQYF
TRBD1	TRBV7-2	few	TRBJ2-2	TGTGCCAGCAAGCGGACAGGGGCGGACACCGGGGAGCTGTTTTTT	CASKRTGADTGELFF
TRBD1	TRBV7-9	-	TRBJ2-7	TGTGCCAGCAGGATCGACAGGGATCAATCCTACGAGCAGTACTTC	CASRIDRDQSYEQYF
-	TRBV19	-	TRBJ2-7	TGTGCCAGTAGTTCGGCGGCAGGGAATTCCTACGAGCAGTACTTC	CASSSAAGNSYEQYF
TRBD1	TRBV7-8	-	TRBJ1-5	TGTGCCAGCAGCGGCGGGACAGGCCCCAATAGCAATCAGCCCCAGCATTTT	CASSGGTGPNSNQPQHF
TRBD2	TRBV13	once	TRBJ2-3	TGTGCCAGCAGCCTAACTAGCGGGGCTAGCACAGATACGCAGTATTTT	CASSLTSGASTDTQYF
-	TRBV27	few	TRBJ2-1	TGTGCCAGCAGTTGGAAGGACAGCTCCTACAATGAGCAGTTCTTC	CASSWKDSSYNEQFF
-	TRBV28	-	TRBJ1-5	TGTGCCAGCAGAACCCACCGCGGGACCGGGACTCAGCCCCAGCATTTT	CASRTHRGTGTQPQHF
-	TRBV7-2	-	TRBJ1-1	TGTGCCAGCAGCCTGAGGGTCCCCGACACTGAAGCTTTCTTT	CASSLRVPDTEAFF
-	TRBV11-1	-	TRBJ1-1	TGTGCCAGCAGCTTAGTAGTAACTGAAGCTTTCTTT	CASSLVVTEAFF
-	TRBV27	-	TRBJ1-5	TGTGCCAGCAGTTCCCAGGGTCGTCAGCCCCAGCATTTT	CASSSQGRQPQHF
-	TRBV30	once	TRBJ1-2	TGTGCCTGGGGGGGGACTGACGGTCCGGGAGGCTACACCTTC	CAWGGTDGPGGYTF
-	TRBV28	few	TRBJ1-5	TGTGCCAGCAGTTTACCCAGGGGGCCCCAGCATTTT	CASSLPRGPQHF
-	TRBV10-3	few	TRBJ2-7	TGTGCCATCGACGACGGCCTAGGCTCCTACGAGCAGTACTTC	CAIDDGLGSYEQYF
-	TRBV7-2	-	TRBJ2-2	TGTGCCAGCAGGGCCTCGGGCGGCAACGGGGAGCTGTTTTTT	CASRASGGNGELFF
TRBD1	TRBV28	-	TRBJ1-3	TGTGCCAGCAGTCAGACAGGGGGTCTGCTGAGAAACACCATATATTTT	CASSQTGGLLRNTIYF
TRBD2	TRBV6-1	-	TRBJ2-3	TGTGCCAGCAGTGAATCGAGCGGGGGGGCAGATACGCAGTATTTT	CASSESSGGADTQYF
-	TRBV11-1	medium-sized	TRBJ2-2	TGTGCCAGCAGCTTCGACCGAGGGGAGCTGTTTTTT	CASSFDRGELFF
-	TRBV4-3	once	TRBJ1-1	TGCGCCAGCAGCCAAGTAGCTGGCCTAGGGGCTTTCTTT	CASSQVAGLGAFF
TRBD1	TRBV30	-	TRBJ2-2	TGTGCCTGGATCCGGGACAGGGGCGCCGGGGAGCTGTTTTTT	CAWIRDRGAGELFF
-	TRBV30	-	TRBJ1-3	TGTGCCTGGAAACATCGTGGAAACACCATATATTTT	CAWKHRGNTIYF
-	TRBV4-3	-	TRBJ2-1	TGCGCCAGCAGCCAAGATCCCGGGATTTCCTACAATGAGCAGTTCTTC	CASSQDPGISYNEQFF
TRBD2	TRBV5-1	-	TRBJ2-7	TGCGCCAGCAGGGGACTAGCGGATTACGAGCAGTACTTC	CASRGLADYEQYF
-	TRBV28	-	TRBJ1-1	TGTGCCAGCAGCCCCCCCCTCACAGGGTACACTGAAGCTTTCTTT	CASSPPLTGYTEAFF
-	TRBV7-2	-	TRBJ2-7	TGTGCCAGCAGCTCCCAAACTAGCTCCTACGAGCAGTACTTC	CASSSQTSSYEQYF
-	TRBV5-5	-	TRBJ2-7	TGTGCCAGCAGCTGGGGTAGAGGGGGAGGATACGAGCAGTACTTC	CASSWGRGGGYEQYF
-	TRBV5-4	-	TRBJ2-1	TGTGCCAGCAGCCGACAGGGAGGGACCTACAATGAGCAGTTCTTC	CASSRQGGTYNEQFF
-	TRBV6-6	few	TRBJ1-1	TGTGCCAGCAGTTTACGGGGCCAGAAGACTGAAGCTTTCTTT	CASSLRGQKTEAFF
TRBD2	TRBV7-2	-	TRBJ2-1	TGTGCCAGCAGCTTAGTCCAGCGGGGGCAGTTCTTC	CASSLVQRGQFF
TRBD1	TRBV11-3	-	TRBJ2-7	TGTGCCAGCAGCCCCTCCGGGACAGGGGCCTACGAGCAGTACTTC	CASSPSGTGAYEQYF
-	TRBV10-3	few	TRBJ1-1	TGTGCCATCAGTGCGGGGGGTTTGAACACTGAAGCTTTCTTT	CAISAGGLNTEAFF
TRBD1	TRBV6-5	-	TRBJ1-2	TGTGCCAGCAGTCCCGGACAGGTCTATGGCTACACCTTC	CASSPGQVYGYTF
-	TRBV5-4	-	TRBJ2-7	TGTGCCAGCAGTAGCGGAGGTCTGAGCTCCTACGAGCAGTACTTC	CASSSGGLSSYEQYF
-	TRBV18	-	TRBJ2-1	TGTGCCAGCTCAGCGGCGGCAGAATATCGGAATGAGCAGTTCTTC	CASSAAAEYRNEQFF
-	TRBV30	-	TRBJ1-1	TGTGCCTGGACCCGGAACACTGAAGCTTTCTTT	CAWTRNTEAFF
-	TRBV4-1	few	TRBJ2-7	TGCGCTTGCTACGAGCAGTACTTC	CACYEQYF